This T cell receptor beta chain originates from a study of identical twins. It was template switching that added a universal primer site, and there were unique molecular identifiers on the cDNA. One entry per CDR3 protein results from TCRdb running MiXCR on the 5' RACE reads. The sample holds hundreds of thousands of distinct CDR3 sequences, about 20% seen once. A remark on this clonotype: Antigen: not known.

With 0 bases clipped from V and 3 bases from J, the junction kept 0 bases outside the gene matches. In germline, CDR1 is MGHRA, CDR2 YSYEKL. CDR3 size: 15 residues. Study-wide findings and caveats: These conclusions were based on statistical analysis (cross-sectional, not following the same donors). There were fewer insertions in abundant cord blood beta clonotypes, but memory repertoires showed no such pattern.

This same sample was also part of a study on yellow fever vaccine responses in identical twins.

The sequence was collected from a woman in her late teens or twenties in good health. Sequenced sample: CD4+ T cells sorted from blood. V and J are TRBV4-1 and TRBJ2-1, with 9 nucleotides matching TRBD2. The CDR3 nucleotides are TGCGCCAGCAGCCAAGAAGCGGGGGGCTACAATGAGCAGTTCTTC. Translating it yields CASSQEAGGYNEQFF.